This T cell receptor (beta chain) was profiled in a study of T cells after posttransplantation cyclophosphamide. Overall study findings and caveats: Skin or GI-infiltrating T cells shared few TRB sequences with blood. Later blood repertoires were often dominated by clones from the donor CD8+ memory compartment. Recipient CMV seropositivity and CMV reactivation strongly tracked TRB clonality.

Germline lookup yields CDR1 SGHRS and CDR2 YFSETQ. Deletions cut 2 bases from V and 2 bases from J, with 8 bases between. This CDR3 spans 13 amino acids. Details on this clone: The target antigen is unknown.

Method: immunoSEQ multiplex PCR; TCRdb's copy keeps in-frame clones and lacks some. The sample lists roughly 70,000 clones; 93% were seen once. The J gene is TRBJ2-7, the V gene TRBV5-1; weak D call: TRBD1 (5 bases). This TCR came from a woman aged 30 to 39 in good health and a related stem cell transplant donor. The sample was PBMCs. The CDR3 DNA reads as TGCGCCAGCAGCTTTATGACAGCCTACGAGCAGTACTTC. Its protein product is CASSFMTAYEQYF.